These T cell receptor beta chains were read from a single sample in a study of OX40 agonist ivuxolimab in advanced cancers. Here immunoSEQ multiplex PCR was the method, and the copy in TCRdb shows in-frame clones only, minus some. The sample lists about 78,000 clones, 92% occurring once. The sample here was CD4+ or CD8+ T cells sorted from blood, taken in a trial of the OX40 agonist ivuxolimab. Receptors were obtained from an adult with an advanced solid tumor such as melanoma, head and neck, liver or kidney cancer. Each CDR3 is given with its conserved first and last residue. A D gene is named only where the DNA matches it firmly. The listing skips clone size in some rows; elsewhere it reads once, few, many or a size class.

size,V,D,J,DNA,CDR3
NA,TRBV7-9,TRBD1,TRBJ1-1,TGTGCCAGCAGCATGGGACAGGGGGTAGGGACTGAAGCTTTCTTT,CASSMGQGVGTEAFF
NA,TRBV28,TRBD1,TRBJ1-2,TGTGCCAGCAGTTCGGGACAGGGCCATGGCTACACCTTC,CASSSGQGHGYTF
NA,TRBV5-1,NA,TRBJ1-6,TGCGCCAGCAGCTTGGTTGAATATTCACCCCTCCACTTT,CASSLVEYSPLHF
NA,TRBV5-4,NA,TRBJ1-5,TGTGCCAGCAGGTTGTCTAGCAATCAGCCCCAGCATTTT,CASRLSSNQPQHF
NA,TRBV5-4,TRBD1,TRBJ1-2,TGTGCCAGCAGTGACAGGGGAACTCCCTATGGCTACACCTTC,CASSDRGTPYGYTF
NA,TRBV6-1,NA,TRBJ1-3,TGTGCCAGCAGGCACTACTCTGGAAACACCATATATTTT,CASRHYSGNTIYF
NA,TRBV7-5,NA,TRBJ2-7,TGTGCCAGAAGCCCCCAGCGGGATCATCCCTACGAGCAGTACTTC,CARSPQRDHPYEQYF
NA,TRBV30,NA,TRBJ1-5,TGTGCCTGGAGTGTACAATCGAGTCAGCCCCAGCATTTT,CAWSVQSSQPQHF
NA,TRBV4-2,TRBD1,TRBJ1-2,TGTGCCAGCAGCCAACGGCCCTCGACAGGGGGTCTTCATGGCTACACCTTC,CASSQRPSTGGLHGYTF
NA,TRBV7-9,NA,TRBJ2-1,TGTGCCAGCAGCTTAGAGAGGGATAGTGTAGATGAGCAGTTCTTC,CASSLERDSVDEQFF
few,TRBV5-4,TRBD1,TRBJ1-1,TGTGCCAGCAGCTTTTCTCTCGGAGCGGGACAGACGAACACTGAAGCTTTCTTT,CASSFSLGAGQTNTEAFF
NA,TRBV6-5,NA,TRBJ2-5,TGTGCCAGCAGTCCGGCGGGGCTTCAAGAGACCCAGTACTTC,CASSPAGLQETQYF
NA,TRBV2,TRBD1,TRBJ2-7,TGTGCCAGCAGTGATAGGAGGACAGGGGGCTACGAGCAGTACTTC,CASSDRRTGGYEQYF
NA,TRBV6-1,TRBD1,TRBJ1-1,TGTGCCAGCAGTGTCACAGGGGGGAACACTGAAGCTTTCTTT,CASSVTGGNTEAFF
NA,TRBV5-5,NA,TRBJ1-5,TGTGCCAGCAGCTTGGATGGCGGGGCCGGCAATCAGCCCCAGCATTTT,CASSLDGGAGNQPQHF
NA,TRBV18,TRBD1,TRBJ2-2,TGTGCCAGCTCACCATTGGGACAGGGTCATACCGGGGAGCTGTTTTTT,CASSPLGQGHTGELFF
NA,TRBV28,NA,TRBJ1-2,TGTGCCAGCAGGGCAAATGGGAGCCCCGGAGGGGCCTATGGCTACACCTTC,CASRANGSPGGAYGYTF
NA,TRBV6-1,NA,TRBJ1-1,TGTGCCAGCAGTGACTCTCCGGGAAACACTGAAGCTTTCTTT,CASSDSPGNTEAFF